These 24 T cell receptor beta chains were sequenced from one sample in a study of OX40 agonist ivuxolimab in advanced cancers. TCRdb's table, derived via immunoSEQ multiplex PCR, lists solely in-frame clones and lacks some. The sample shows roughly 92,000 clones, 87% of them seen only once. Sequences were derived from CD4+ or CD8+ T cells sorted from blood, sampled in a trial of the OX40 agonist ivuxolimab. The receptors derive from an adult with an advanced solid tumor such as melanoma, head and neck, liver or kidney cancer.

V usage is TRBV6-5 and J usage is TRBJ1-1; no reliable D call. The V gene lost 6 bases and the J gene lost 4 bases, with 9 bases spanning the gap. Germline CDR1 is MNHEY and CDR2 is SVGAGI. This CDR3 spans 12 amino acids. The CDR3 region is CASSQAATEAFF. CDR3 in DNA: TGTGCCAGCAGCCAAGCTGCCACTGAAGCTTTCTTT.

The gene calls are TRBV25-1 and TRBJ2-7; 9 nucleotides match TRBD1. V trimming: 1 base; J trimming: 5 bases; junction bases outside the gene matches: 6. This CDR3 has 15 amino acids. CDR1 MGHDK and CDR2 SYGVNS come from the germline V gene. The CDR3 sequence is CASSEWGTGPHEQYF. The CDR3 DNA reads as TGTGCCAGCAGTGAATGGGGGACAGGGCCCCACGAGCAGTACTTC.

This clone was detected only a few times. The rearrangement links TRBV7-3 to TRBJ1-1, with D unresolved. CDR3 size: 13 residues. CDR1 and CDR2 from the germline V gene are SGHTA and FQGTGA. V was trimmed by 2 bases and J by 5 bases, leaving 9 bases between them. The CDR3 region is CASSLQTTTEAFF. The DNA of the CDR3 is TGTGCCAGCAGCTTACAAACGACGACTGAAGCTTTCTTT.

The genes are TRBV7-8 and TRBJ1-5; the D is unclear. The CDR3 spans 13 residues. Germline assignment: CDR1 SGHVS and CDR2 FQNEAQ. V gave up 5 bases and J gave up 5 bases, with 10 bases separating them. The CDR3 coding sequence is TGTGCCAGCAGCGCCCTTAGGGATCAGCCCCAGCATTTT. The encoded protein is CASSALRDQPQHF.

V is TRBV9 and J is TRBJ2-2; possibly TRBD2 for D (6 bases). Per germline, CDR1 SGDLS and CDR2 YYNGEE. CDR3 length equals 16 residues. Trimming pared 2 bases from V and 0 bases from J, leaving 11 bases between. The chain's CDR3 is CASSVFSGANTGELFF. The CDR3 bases are TGTGCCAGCAGCGTTTTTAGCGGCGCGAACACCGGGGAGCTGTTTTTT. Based on the CDR3 plus reference TRBV9 and TRBJ2-2, the full variable domain is DSGVTQTPKHLITATGQRVTLRCSPRSGDLSVYWYQQSLDQGLQFLIQYYNGEERAKGNILERFSAQQFPDLHSELNLSSLELGDSALYFCASSVFSGANTGELFFGEGSRLTVL.

A few counts support this clone. The chain has TRBV4-2 and TRBJ2-3; weak D call: TRBD2 (6 bases). The CDR3 consists of 14 residues. Per germline, CDR1 LGHNA and CDR2 YNFKEQ. Trimming shortened V by 3 bases and J by 4 bases, and 11 bases separated the two germline ends. This CDR3 reads CASSQGDSADTQYF. CDR3 coding DNA: TGTGCCAGCAGCCAGGGGGACTCGGCAGATACGCAGTATTTT.

This clone was counted once. The V call is TRBV7-9, the J call TRBJ2-7; 11 bases map to TRBD1. Germline-derived CDR1 and CDR2 are SEHNR and FQNEAQ (reference sequence). The ends lost 4 bases at V and 3 bases at J; junction bases unmatched: 2. The length of the CDR3 is 14 residues. CDR3 amino acids: CASSSDRGLYEQYF. The CDR3 DNA follows: TGTGCCAGCAGCTCGGACAGGGGGCTCTACGAGCAGTACTTC. Using reference TRBV7-9 and TRBJ2-7 for the parts outside the CDR3, the full variable domain is DTGVSQNPRHKITKRGQNVTFRCDPISEHNRLYWYRQTLGQGPEFLTYFQNEAQLEKSRLLSDRFSAERPKGSFSTLEIQRTEQGDSAMYLCASSSDRGLYEQYFGPGTRLTVT.

The gene calls are TRBV6-6 and TRBJ2-1; the match to TRBD1 covers 7 bases. CDR1 is MNHNY, CDR2 SVGAGI, per germline (reference sequence). The V and J ends lost 2 bases and 3 bases, in that order; junction bases with no gene match: 1. This CDR3 has 14 amino acids. The CDR3 loop is CASSYRGLYNEQFF. The CDR3 DNA follows: TGTGCCAGCAGTTACAGGGGGCTCTACAATGAGCAGTTCTTC.

V gene TRBV30 combines with J gene TRBJ1-1; no reliable D call. V gave up 2 bases and J gave up 2 bases, with 12 bases separating them. Germline V lookup: CDR1 GTSNPN, CDR2 SVGIG (reference sequence). The CDR3 has 14 amino acids. This CDR3 is CAWSPSGSNTEAFF. CDR3 nucleotide sequence: TGTGCCTGGAGTCCGAGTGGAAGTAACACTGAAGCTTTCTTT.

The V gene is TRBV7-3, the J gene TRBJ2-5; TRBD1 matches 8 bases. Germline CDR1 SGHTA, CDR2 FQGTGA. With V trimmed by 5 bases and J by 2 bases, 4 bases remained unmatched. The CDR3 spans 14 residues. The CDR3: CASSPDRDQETQYF. The DNA of the CDR3 is TGTGCCAGCAGCCCGGACAGGGATCAAGAGACCCAGTACTTC.

This chain uses TRBV28 with TRBJ2-7, with D uncertain. V was pared by 5 bases and J by 3 bases, with 14 bases between. The V gene's germline CDR1 is MDHEN and CDR2 SYDVKM. The CDR3 loop spans 14 amino acids. The DNA for the CDR3 is TGTGCCAGCAGTATTCCCGGTCAGGTCTACGAGCAGTACTTC. It specifies CASSIPGQVYEQYF.

The rearrangement links TRBV7-8 to TRBJ2-5; D remains unclear. TRBJ2-7 explains the end of the DNA better; the J call may be wrong. The CDR3 is 15 residues long. The germline V gene has CDR1 SGHVS and CDR2 FQNEAQ. The CDR3 DNA sequence: TGTGCCAGCAGCCCCCAGACTCAGTCCCCCTACGAGCAGTACTTC. This sequence encodes CASSPQTQSPYEQYF.

The gene calls are TRBV5-1 and TRBJ1-1; 9 bases are shared with TRBD1. Germline V gene lookup returns CDR1 SGHRS and CDR2 YFSETQ. The V segment lost 1 base and the J segment 7 bases; nucleotides outside the gene matches: 8. This CDR3 is 15 amino acids long. The CDR3 sequence is CASSLIRDRDNEAFF. CDR3 coding DNA: TGCGCCAGCAGCTTGATCCGGGACAGGGATAATGAAGCTTTCTTT.

V gene TRBV5-1 combines with J gene TRBJ2-3; 10 positions match TRBD2. Germline V gene sequence: CDR1 SGHRS, CDR2 YFSETQ. CDR3 length equals 16 residues. V trimming: 1 base; J trimming: 3 bases; junction bases outside the gene matches: 5. The CDR3 protein is CASSLYGSGGTDTQYF. CDR3 nucleotides: TGCGCCAGCAGCTTGTATGGTAGCGGGGGGACAGATACGCAGTATTTT.

The rearrangement links TRBV15 to TRBJ2-1; no reliable D call. Per germline, CDR1 LNHNV and CDR2 YYDKDF (reference sequence). The CDR3 runs 13 residues. The V end lost 0 bases, the J end lost 7 bases, and 7 bases lay between the germline ends. The chain's CDR3 is CATSRDRSNEQFF. Here the CDR3 DNA reads TGTGCCACCAGCAGAGATCGCTCAAATGAGCAGTTCTTC.

The chain employs TRBV7-2 and TRBJ2-1; no reliable D call. With 0 bases removed from V and 8 bases from J, the gap between germline ends came to 8 bases. This CDR3 has 13 amino acids. Germline V gives CDR1 SGHTA, CDR2 FQGNSA. The CDR3 loop is CASSLAWLYEQFF. CDR3 bases: TGTGCCAGCAGCTTAGCTTGGCTCTATGAGCAGTTCTTC. Looking up the rest from reference TRBV7-2 and TRBJ2-1 gives the full variable domain: GAGVSQSPSNKVTEKGKDVELRCDPISGHTALYWYRQSLGQGLEFLIYFQGNSAPDKSGLPSDRFSAERTGGSVSTLTIQRTQQEDSAVYLCASSLAWLYEQFFGPGTRLTVL.

DNA for the CDR3: TGTGCCACCAGCAGAGATCATGGGGACGGTGCACCCCTCCACTTT. It yields the protein CATSRDHGDGAPLHF. The chain uses TRBV15 and TRBJ1-6; a weak D match, TRBD1 (5 bases). V was pared by 0 bases and J by 11 bases, with 14 bases between. CDR3 length: 15 residues. Looked up from germline, CDR1 is LNHNV and CDR2 is YYDKDF (reference sequence). Combining the CDR3 with reference TRBV15 and TRBJ1-6 gives the whole variable domain DAMVIQNPRYQVTQFGKPVTLSCSQTLNHNVMYWYQQKSSQAPKLLFHYYDKDFNNEADTPDNFQSRRPNTSFCFLDIRSPGLGDTAMYLCATSRDHGDGAPLHFGNGTRLTVT.

This clone was recorded a few times. The CDR3 nucleotides are TGTGCCAGCAGCCCCCGGGACAGCCGCTACGAGCAGTACTTC. Translated: CASSPRDSRYEQYF. The gene calls are TRBV4-2 and TRBJ2-7, with 7 bases matching TRBD1. This CDR3 has 14 residues. The ends lost 4 bases at V and 3 bases at J; junction bases unmatched: 6. The germline gives CDR1 LGHNA, CDR2 YNFKEQ.

The V and J genes are TRBV15 and TRBJ2-2, with a possible D match to TRBD2 (5 bases). Trimming left V 2 bases short and J 4 bases short, with 8 bases between. This CDR3 has 14 residues. The germline CDR1 and CDR2 sequences are LNHNV and YYDKDF (reference sequence). This CDR3 reads CATSRSRGTGELFF. Written as DNA, the CDR3 is TGTGCCACCAGCAGATCTCGGGGCACCGGGGAGCTGTTTTTT.

This chain joins TRBV5-1 and TRBJ1-6, with 9 nucleotides matching TRBD1. Trimming cost V 4 bases and J 7 bases; bases outside gene matches: 6. Germline CDR1 SGHRS, CDR2 YFSETQ. The CDR3 has 15 amino acids. The CDR3 is CASSLRDRANSPLHF. CDR3 nucleotides: TGCGCCAGCAGCCTCCGGGACAGGGCCAATTCACCCCTCCACTTT.

This chain connects TRBV2 to TRBJ2-1; 8 bases map to TRBD2. The CDR3 consists of 14 residues. The J segment lost 8 bases and the V segment lost 4 bases, leaving 7 bases of the junction unmatched. Looked up from germline, CDR1 is SNHLY and CDR2 is FYNNEI. For the CDR3, the DNA is TGTGCCAGCAGTGCGCGGGGGGCGGCGGATGAGCAGTTCTTC. Amino acids: CASSARGAADEQFF.

The genes are TRBV6-5 and TRBJ2-3; no clear D. This CDR3 has 14 amino acids. Germline lookup yields CDR1 MNHEY and CDR2 SVGAGI. Trimming removed 2 bases at V and 3 bases at J, with 9 bases between. CDR3 nucleotide sequence: TGTGCCAGCAGTTACAGGGTCGGTACAGATACGCAGTATTTT. This encodes CASSYRVGTDTQYF.

V and J are TRBV20-1 and TRBJ1-1, with D possibly TRBD1 on 5 matching bases. Germline assignment: CDR1 DFQATT and CDR2 SNEGSKA (reference sequence). The length of the CDR3 is 11 residues. V was pared by 3 bases and J by 11 bases, with 13 bases between. CDR3 nucleotides: TGCAGTGCTAGTAGGCAAAACAGGGCTTTCTTT. Amino acid sequence: CSASRQNRAFF.

This sequence joins TRBV9 and TRBJ2-5; D call uncertain. The CDR3 extends over 14 amino acids. The V gene's germline CDR1 is SGDLS and CDR2 YYNGEE. V lost 0 bases and J lost 2, with 8 bases in between. The CDR3 nucleotides are TGTGCCAGCAGCGTAGAAGAGAAACAAGAGACCCAGTACTTC. This translates into CASSVEEKQETQYF.